These 4 T cell receptor beta chains were all obtained from the same sample, sequenced in a study of T cell clusters in autoimmune cytopenias. Multiplex touch-down PCR amplified TRB using TRB-A and TRB-B pools in one tube. TCRdb re-called the multiplex PCR reads, yielding one record per CDR3 amino acid sequence without DNA. This sample's table reports about 11,000 distinct CDR3 sequences. TRB amplification used approximately 0.25 ug of peripheral blood genomic DNA. These sequences were also reported in another study, on T cell repertoires in aging, cancer and after chemotherapy.

Sequencing was done on a sample of peripheral blood. The receptor set was obtained from a human donor in good health.

V gene TRBV30 combines with J gene TRBJ1-1; the TCRdb call, TRBD1, lacks DNA for checking. The CDR3 extends over 14 amino acids. Germline V gene lookup returns CDR1 GTSNPN and CDR2 SVGIG (reference sequence). This chain's CDR3 is CAWTLGQGITEAFF.

Measured by frequency, this clonotype is medium-sized. The chain is built from TRBV6-5 and TRBJ2-5; lacking DNA, the TRBD2 call made by TCRdb goes unchecked. CDR1 is MNHEY and CDR2 is SVGAGI in the germline V gene. The CDR3 covers 15 residues. This CDR3 reads CASTPGTSSGETQYF.

This sequence joins TRBV30 and TRBJ1-4; TCRdb's D call, TRBD1, is unchecked because there is no DNA. Looked up from germline, CDR1 is GTSNPN and CDR2 is SVGIG (reference sequence). This CDR3 contains 14 residues. The CDR3 sequence is CAWNFGQGDEKLFF.

This chain links TRBV6-5 with TRBJ1-6. CDR3 size: 16 residues. Germline-derived CDR1 and CDR2 are MNHEY and SVGAGI. CDR3 sequence: CASSYEGLTTNSPLHF.